Listed below are T cell receptor beta chains from one sample, sequenced in a study of T cell repertoires in cytomegalovirus infection. The antigens these receptors bind are not known. TCRdb itself ran the reads through MiXCR, one entry per CDR3 protein. The data show more than 250,000 distinct CDR3 sequences, with just under 25% seen just once and about an eighth held by the top ten. Specimen: cultured PBMCs, collected from culture after CMV antigen stimulation. Every receptor here comes from a human donor in good health (CMV status not recorded). Some clones in this sample may be carry-over from other donors' samples. CDR3s include the opening cysteine and the closing phenylalanine or tryptophan. A D gene is named only where the DNA matches it firmly. Where a row states a size, it is once, few, many or the class of an expanded clone; other rows omit it.

TGTGCCAGCAGGCGCGACAGGGGACAGGGCGGCAATCAGCCCCAGCATTTT,CASRRDRGQGGNQPQHF,TRBJ1-5,TRBV6-2/TRBV6-3,TRBD1,-
TGTGCCAGCAGACCTGACAGGGGGCTCTACGAGCAGTACTTC,CASRPDRGLYEQYF,TRBJ2-7,TRBV28,TRBD1,-
TGTGCCAGCAGTTTTACGGCGGGGGAGCGGTTCTTC,CASSFTAGERFF,TRBJ2-1,TRBV12-3/TRBV12-4,TRBD2,few
TGTGCCAGTAGTAGAAACATAGCGGGAGGAGAGACCCAGTACTTC,CASSRNIAGGETQYF,TRBJ2-5,TRBV19,TRBD2,few
TGTGCCAGCAGTTCCCCGGGACGGGAGTACGAGCAGTACTTC,CASSSPGREYEQYF,TRBJ2-7,TRBV28,-,few
TGTGCCAGCAGTGAGGAAGACAGGGCGAATTCACCCCTCCACTTT,CASSEEDRANSPLHF,TRBJ1-6,TRBV25-1,TRBD1,-
TGCGCCAGCACCCTTCGGACAGGAGACTCTGGGGCCAACGTCCTGACTTTC,CASTLRTGDSGANVLTF,TRBJ2-6,TRBV5-1,TRBD1,-
TGTGCCAGCAGTTTTCTGGGTGGGAATTCACCCCTCCACTTT,CASSFLGGNSPLHF,TRBJ1-6,TRBV12-3/TRBV12-4,-,few
TGTGCCAGCAGCCAAGACTCCCTAGCGGGAGTAAATACGCAGTATTTT,CASSQDSLAGVNTQYF,TRBJ2-3,TRBV3-1,TRBD2,few
TGTGCCAGCAGCCGACCGGGAGGCAATGAGCAGTTCTTC,CASSRPGGNEQFF,TRBJ2-1,TRBV7-2,TRBD2,many